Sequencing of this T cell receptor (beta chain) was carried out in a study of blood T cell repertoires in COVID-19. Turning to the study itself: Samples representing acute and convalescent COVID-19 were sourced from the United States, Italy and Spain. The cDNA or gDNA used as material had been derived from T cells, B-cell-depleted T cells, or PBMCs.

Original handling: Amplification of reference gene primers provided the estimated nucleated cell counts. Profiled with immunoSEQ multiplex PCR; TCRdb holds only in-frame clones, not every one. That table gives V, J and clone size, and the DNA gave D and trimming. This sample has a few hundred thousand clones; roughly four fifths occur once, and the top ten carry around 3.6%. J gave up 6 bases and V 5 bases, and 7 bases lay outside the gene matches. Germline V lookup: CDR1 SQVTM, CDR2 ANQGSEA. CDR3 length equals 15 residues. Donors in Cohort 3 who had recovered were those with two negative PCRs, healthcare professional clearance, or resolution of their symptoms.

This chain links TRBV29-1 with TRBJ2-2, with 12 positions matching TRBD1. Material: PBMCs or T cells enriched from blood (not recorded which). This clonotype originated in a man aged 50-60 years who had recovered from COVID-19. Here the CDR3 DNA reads TGCAGCGTTAGGGGACAGGGGGCAATATCCGGGGAGCTGTTTTTT. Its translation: CSVRGQGAISGELFF.